The 16 T cell receptor beta chains below all came from one sample that was sequenced in a study of T cell repertoires in cytomegalovirus infection. Antigens for these TCRs are unknown. TCRdb recomputed calls from the reads with MiXCR, one row per CDR3 protein. The sample contains approximately 730,000 distinct CDR3 sequences, 30% to 40% of which appear only once. Sequencing was performed on cultured PBMCs, taken from culture after CMV antigen stimulation. These receptors were collected from a human donor in good health (CMV status not recorded). Some clones in this sample may be carry-over from other donors' samples.

This chain joins TRBV7-8 and TRBJ2-1; D is possibly TRBD1 (6 bases). Germline V gene lookup returns CDR1 SGHVS and CDR2 FQNEAQ. The CDR3 covers 14 residues. Trimming took 4 bases from V and 7 from J, leaving 14 bases between them. This chain's CDR3 is CASSWPGHENEQFF. In nucleotides, the CDR3 is TGTGCCAGCAGCTGGCCGGGACACGAAAATGAGCAGTTCTTC.

The V and J genes are TRBV7-2 and TRBJ2-3; D possibly corresponds to TRBD2 (6 bases). This CDR3 has 16 amino acids. V shed 1 base and J shed 2 bases, with 13 bases lying between them. CDR1 and CDR2 (germline): SGHTA, FQGNSA. CDR3 amino acids: CASSLVAGSITDTQYF. The DNA for the CDR3 is TGTGCCAGCAGCTTAGTTGCGGGGTCTATCACAGATACGCAGTATTTT.

This clonotype showed up many times. The rearrangement joins TRBV7-2 to TRBJ1-1; 7 nucleotides match TRBD1. This CDR3 is built from 14 residues. After removal of 5 bases from V and 2 bases from J, the junction contained 5 bases not matched to a gene. Germline V lookup: CDR1 SGHTA, CDR2 FQGNSA. The CDR3 DNA reads TGTGCCAGCAGCCAAGGAGGGGGCAACACTGAAGCTTTCTTT. Translated: CASSQGGGNTEAFF.

The rearrangement joins TRBV10-3 to TRBJ2-1; TRBD1 aligns across 7 bases. The CDR3 runs 16 residues. The germline CDR1 and CDR2 sequences are ENHRY and SYGVKD. Trimming at V came to 0 bases and at J to 8 bases, leaving 10 bases not matched to a gene. The CDR3 DNA follows: TGTGCCATCAGTGAGTCGGACAGGCCGTTGCGTCATGAGCAGTTCTTC. It encodes CAISESDRPLRHEQFF.

This clonotype was recorded a few times. The chain couples TRBV6-2 or TRBV6-3 to TRBJ1-2, with 10 bases matching TRBD1. Losses at the gene ends were 9 bases for V and 8 bases for J; bases not matched to a gene: 6. The length of the CDR3 is 12 residues. Germline CDR1 reads MNHEY; CDR2 reads SVGEGT. CDR3 residues: CASMTGGYGYTF. CDR3 DNA sequence: TGTGCCAGTATGACAGGGGGCTACGGCTACACCTTC.

This clonotype was observed a few times. J is TRBJ2-1 and V is TRBV6-1; D gene ambiguous. The V end was cut by 8 bases, the J end by 1 base, with 12 bases between. From germline, CDR1 is MNHNS and CDR2 SASEGT. The CDR3 is 14 amino acids. The CDR3 sequence: CASRTMFSYNEQFF. The CDR3 nucleotides are TGTGCCAGCCGTACTATGTTTTCCTACAATGAGCAGTTCTTC.

About this clonotype: Possible read error: a much larger clone is one base away. The chain recombines TRBV4-1 with TRBJ2-7; TRBD2 matches at 9 bases. The germline V gene encodes CDR1 MGHRA and CDR2 YSYEKL. The length of the CDR3 is 16 residues. The CDR3 is CASSQEEREDSYEQHF. CDR3 coding DNA: TGCGCCAGCAGCCAAGAAGAGCGGGAGGACTCCTACGAGCAGCACTTC.

This clonotype was observed a handful of times. J is TRBJ2-7 and V is TRBV10-3; D is unclear. Germline CDR1 ENHRY, CDR2 SYGVKD. This CDR3 has 14 residues. V was trimmed by 0 bases and J by 8 bases, leaving 14 bases between them. The CDR3 reads CAISESSFGVKQYF. The CDR3 DNA is TGTGCCATCAGTGAGTCATCCTTTGGAGTGAAGCAGTACTTC.

The rearrangement uses TRBV11-2 and TRBJ2-1; a possible D gene is TRBD2 (5 bases). There are 15 residues in the CDR3. Trimming removed 5 bases from V and 4 bases from J, with 15 bases in between. In germline, CDR1 is SGHAT, CDR2 FQNNGV. The CDR3 DNA reads as TGTGCCAGCAGCACCGGGGTTAGGGCTTACAATGAGCAGTTCTTC. Translation: CASSTGVRAYNEQFF.

The chain carries TRBV5-3 and TRBJ2-7; 8 nucleotides line up with TRBD1. TRBV5-3 has ORF status, its function being uncertain. The CDR3 totals 15 residues. V was pared by 8 bases and J by 2 bases, with 12 bases of the junction left unmatched. The CDR3 bases are TGTGCCAGCAGCCGAACAGGGGGTCAAACCTACGAGCAGTACTTC. Its translation: CASSRTGGQTYEQYF.

The rearrangement links TRBV2 to TRBJ2-3; 9 nucleotides align to TRBD2. The CDR3 has 17 amino acids. Germline V CDR1 and CDR2: SNHLY, FYNNEI. V was clipped by 5 bases and J by 2 bases; unmatched bases: 11. Here the CDR3 reads CASSPKRLAANTDTQYF. CDR3 bases: TGTGCCAGCAGTCCCAAGAGACTAGCGGCAAACACAGATACGCAGTATTTT.

This clonotype was recorded once. One end of the junction fails to match germline, which may point to a read error. The chain links TRBV6-6 to TRBJ2-1; 10 nucleotides align to TRBD2. Germline CDR1 reads MNHNY; CDR2 reads SVGAGI (reference sequence). This CDR3 is built from 15 residues. The CDR3 sequence is CASSDLAGEIDEQLF. DNA for the CDR3: TGTGCCAGCAGTGATCTAGCGGGAGAGATTGATGAGCAGCTCTTC.

This clonotype was seen more than once but under ten times. CDR3 loop: CASRSSTEQYQETQYF. The CDR3 region has the DNA TGTGCCAGCAGGTCTAGCACCGAACAGTACCAAGAGACCCAGTACTTC. The chain joins TRBV12-3 or TRBV12-4 to TRBJ2-5, with D tentatively TRBD2 (5 bases). The CDR3 loop spans 16 amino acids. Trimming removed 6 bases from V and 0 bases from J, with 17 bases in between.

The chain couples TRBV7-2 to TRBJ2-3; D remains ambiguous. This CDR3 has 13 amino acids. Trimming took off 3 bases at V and 3 bases at J, with 7 bases between the two ends. Germline-derived CDR1 and CDR2 are SGHTA and FQGNSA. CDR3 nucleotide sequence: TGTGCCAGCAGCTTTGAGATGACAGATACGCAGTATTTT. It is translated as CASSFEMTDTQYF.

This sequence joins TRBV10-3 and TRBJ2-7; 9 bases align to TRBD1. CDR1 is ENHRY and CDR2 is SYGVKD in the germline V gene. After removal of 2 bases from V and 6 bases from J, the junction contained 5 bases not matched to a gene. The length of the CDR3 is 14 residues. DNA of the CDR3: TGTGCCATCAGTGAGGGACAGGGGTTGGGCGAGCAGTACTTC. This codes for CAISEGQGLGEQYF.

This clonotype turned up a few times. The chain links TRBV7-2 to TRBJ2-3, with 14 bases lining up with TRBD2. J was trimmed by 5 bases and V by 5 bases; bases with no gene match: 12. Germline V lookup: CDR1 SGHTA, CDR2 FQGNSA. The CDR3 length is 18 residues. The CDR3 DNA sequence: TGTGCCAGCAGCCCAGCCCAGACTAGCGGGAGGGTACTAGATACGCAGTATTTT. This codes for CASSPAQTSGRVLDTQYF.